This T cell receptor beta chain was captured in a study of blood T cell repertoires in COVID-19. Comments on this clone: The same CDR3 also results from other DNA sequences found in this sample.

TCRdb's table, derived via immunoSEQ multiplex PCR, lists solely in-frame clones and lacks some. The table lists approximately 310,000 clones, 80% to 90% of them singletons. The CDR3 covers 15 residues. V was trimmed by 3 bases and J by 7 bases, leaving 18 bases between them. The V gene's germline CDR1 is MNHEY and CDR2 SVGAGI. This TCR was sampled from a man aged 25-45 years who had recovered from COVID-19. The V and J genes are TRBV6-5 and TRBJ1-2, with D unresolved. Sequencing input: PBMCs or T cells enriched from blood (not recorded which). The CDR3 region has the DNA TGTGCCAGCAGTTATTCCCGAGGTGGAGCGTCTGGCTACACCTTC. It is translated as CASSYSRGGASGYTF.